The clone carrying this TCR beta chain is termed medium-sized (0.01 to 0.1%). Its antigen is unknown. Trimming shortened V by 7 bases and J by 3 bases, and 15 bases separated the two germline ends. CDR3 length: 14 residues. Study-wide points: Roughly an eighth of tumor Treg sequences matched naive CD4+ cells. Greatest tumor Treg TCR overlap was with tumor naive CD4+ cells.

The sorted Tregs were CD4+CD25+CD127-/low cells. Amplification of TRBV12-4/TRBJ1-2 clonotypes used adaptor-ligated barcode primers. TCRdb redid the calling of the multiplex PCR reads with MiXCR, one entry per CDR3 protein. The table lists just under 2,500 distinct CDR3 sequences, around 2.4% of them singletons. This sequence originates from a female donor with breast cancer. The genes are TRBV12-3 or TRBV12-4 and TRBJ1-2, with D perhaps matching TRBD1 (6 bases). The material sequenced was tumor-infiltrating Tregs sorted from the breast tumor. CDR3 loop: CASNSWQGHYGYTF. For the CDR3, the DNA is TGTGCCAGCAACTCCTGGCAGGGGCACTATGGCTACACCTTC.